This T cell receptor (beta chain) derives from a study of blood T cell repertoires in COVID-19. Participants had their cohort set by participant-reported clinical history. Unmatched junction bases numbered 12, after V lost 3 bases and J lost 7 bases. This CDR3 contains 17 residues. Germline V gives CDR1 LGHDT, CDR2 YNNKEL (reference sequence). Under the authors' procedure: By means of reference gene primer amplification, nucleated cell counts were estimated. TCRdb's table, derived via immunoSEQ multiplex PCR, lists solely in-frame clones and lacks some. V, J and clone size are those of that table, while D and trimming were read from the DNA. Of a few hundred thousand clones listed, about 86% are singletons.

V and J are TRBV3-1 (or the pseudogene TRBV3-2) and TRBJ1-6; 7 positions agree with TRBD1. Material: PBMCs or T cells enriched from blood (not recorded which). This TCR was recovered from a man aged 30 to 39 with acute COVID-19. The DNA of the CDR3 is TGTGCCAGCAGCCAGCGACAGGGCCTTCTGAAGAATTCACCCCTCCACTTT. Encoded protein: CASSQRQGLLKNSPLHF.